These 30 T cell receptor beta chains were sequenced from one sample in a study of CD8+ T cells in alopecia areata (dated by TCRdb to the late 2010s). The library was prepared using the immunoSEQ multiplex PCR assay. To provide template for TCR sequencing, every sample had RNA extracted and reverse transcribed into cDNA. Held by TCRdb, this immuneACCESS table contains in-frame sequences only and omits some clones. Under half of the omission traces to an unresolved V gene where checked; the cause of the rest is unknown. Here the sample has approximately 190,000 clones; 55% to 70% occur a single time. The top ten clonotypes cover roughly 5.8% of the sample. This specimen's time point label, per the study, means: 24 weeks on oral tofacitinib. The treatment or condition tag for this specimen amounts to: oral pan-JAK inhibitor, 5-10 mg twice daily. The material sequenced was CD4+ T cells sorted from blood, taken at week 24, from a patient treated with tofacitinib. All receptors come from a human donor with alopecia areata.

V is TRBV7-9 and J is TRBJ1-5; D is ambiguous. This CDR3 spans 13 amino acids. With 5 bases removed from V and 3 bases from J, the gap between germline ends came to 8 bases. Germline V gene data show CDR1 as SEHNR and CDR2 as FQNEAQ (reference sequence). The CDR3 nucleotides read TGTGCCAGCAGCGAGAACGCCAATCAGCCCCAGCATTTT. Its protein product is CASSENANQPQHF.

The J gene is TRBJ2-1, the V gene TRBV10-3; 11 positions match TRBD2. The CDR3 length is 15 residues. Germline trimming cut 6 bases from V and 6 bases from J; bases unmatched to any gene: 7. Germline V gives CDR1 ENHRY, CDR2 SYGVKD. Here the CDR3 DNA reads TGTGCCATCAGCTCCGCCGGGACTAGCGGCAATGAGCAGTTCTTC. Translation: CAISSAGTSGNEQFF.

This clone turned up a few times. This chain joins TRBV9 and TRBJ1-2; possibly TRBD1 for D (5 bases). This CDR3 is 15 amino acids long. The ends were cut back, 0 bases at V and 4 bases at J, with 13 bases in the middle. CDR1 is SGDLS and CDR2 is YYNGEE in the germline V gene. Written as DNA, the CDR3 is TGTGCCAGCAGCGTAGAAAGGAGGACACCCTATGGCTACACCTTC. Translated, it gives CASSVERRTPYGYTF.

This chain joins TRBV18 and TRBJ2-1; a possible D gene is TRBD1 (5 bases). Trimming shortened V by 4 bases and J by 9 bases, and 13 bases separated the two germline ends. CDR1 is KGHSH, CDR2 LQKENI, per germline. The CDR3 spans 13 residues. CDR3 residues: CASSLSRAGEQFF. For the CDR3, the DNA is TGTGCCAGCTCACTCTCCAGGGCAGGTGAGCAGTTCTTC.

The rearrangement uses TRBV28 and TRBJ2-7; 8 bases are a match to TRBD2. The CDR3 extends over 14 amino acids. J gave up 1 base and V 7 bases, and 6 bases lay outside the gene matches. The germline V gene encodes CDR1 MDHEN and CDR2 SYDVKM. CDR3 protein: CASTLGTRSYEQYF. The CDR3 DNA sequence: TGTGCCAGCACTCTAGGGACTAGATCCTACGAGCAGTACTTC.

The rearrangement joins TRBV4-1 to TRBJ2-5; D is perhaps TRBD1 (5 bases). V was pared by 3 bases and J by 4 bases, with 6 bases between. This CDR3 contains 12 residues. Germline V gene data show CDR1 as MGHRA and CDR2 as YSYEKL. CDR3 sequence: CASSHQGETQYF. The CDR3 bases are TGCGCCAGCAGCCACCAGGGAGAGACCCAGTACTTC.

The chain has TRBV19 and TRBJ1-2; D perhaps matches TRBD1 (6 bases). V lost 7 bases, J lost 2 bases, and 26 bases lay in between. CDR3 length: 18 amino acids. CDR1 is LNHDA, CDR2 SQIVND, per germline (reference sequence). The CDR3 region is CASKTGGASTGWNYGYTF. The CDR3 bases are TGTGCCAGTAAAACCGGGGGGGCATCGACGGGATGGAACTATGGCTACACCTTC. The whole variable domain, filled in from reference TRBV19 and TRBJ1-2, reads DGGITQSPKYLFRKEGQNVTLSCEQNLNHDAMYWYRQDPGQGLRLIYYSQIVNDFQKGDIAEGYSVSREKKESFPLTVTSAQKNPTAFYLCASKTGGASTGWNYGYTFGSGTRLTVV.

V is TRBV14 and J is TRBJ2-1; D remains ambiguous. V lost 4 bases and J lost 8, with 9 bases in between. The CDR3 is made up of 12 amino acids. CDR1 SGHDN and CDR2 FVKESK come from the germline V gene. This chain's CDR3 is CASSRSIDEQFF. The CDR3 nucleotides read TGTGCCAGCAGCCGCTCGATCGATGAGCAGTTCTTC.

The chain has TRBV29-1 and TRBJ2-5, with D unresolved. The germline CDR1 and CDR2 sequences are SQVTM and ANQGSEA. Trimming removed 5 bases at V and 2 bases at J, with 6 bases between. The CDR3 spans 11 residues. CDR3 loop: CSVRPQETQYF. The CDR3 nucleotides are TGCAGCGTTCGCCCTCAAGAGACCCAGTACTTC. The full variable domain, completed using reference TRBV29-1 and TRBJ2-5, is SAVISQKPSRDICQRGTSLTIQCQVDSQVTMMFWYRQQPGQSLTLIATANQGSEATYESGFVIDKFPISRPNLTFSTLTVSNMSPEDSSIYLCSVRPQETQYFGPGTRLLVL.

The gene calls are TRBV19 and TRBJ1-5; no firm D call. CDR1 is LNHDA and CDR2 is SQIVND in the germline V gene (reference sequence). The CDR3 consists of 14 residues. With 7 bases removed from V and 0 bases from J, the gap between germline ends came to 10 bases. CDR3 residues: CASTLVGSNQPQHF. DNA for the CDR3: TGTGCCAGTACCCTGGTAGGTAGCAATCAGCCCCAGCATTTT.

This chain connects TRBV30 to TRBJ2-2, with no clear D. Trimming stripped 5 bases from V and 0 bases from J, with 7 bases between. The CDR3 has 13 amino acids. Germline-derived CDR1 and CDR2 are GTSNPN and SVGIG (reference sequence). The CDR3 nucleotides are TGTGCCTGGGAACTACCGAACACCGGGGAGCTGTTTTTT. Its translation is CAWELPNTGELFF. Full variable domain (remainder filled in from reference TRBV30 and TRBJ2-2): SQTIHQWPATLVQPVGSPLSLECTVEGTSNPNLYWYRQAAGRGLQLLFYSVGIGQISSEVPQNLSASRPQDRQFILSSKKLLLSDSGFYLCAWELPNTGELFFGEGSRLTVL.

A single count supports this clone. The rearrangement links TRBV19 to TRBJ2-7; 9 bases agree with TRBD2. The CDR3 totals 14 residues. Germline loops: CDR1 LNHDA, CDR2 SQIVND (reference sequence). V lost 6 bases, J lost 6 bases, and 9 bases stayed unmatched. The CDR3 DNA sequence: TGTGCCAGTAGCTCGGCTAGCGGGACGGGCGAGCAGTACTTC. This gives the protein CASSSASGTGEQYF.

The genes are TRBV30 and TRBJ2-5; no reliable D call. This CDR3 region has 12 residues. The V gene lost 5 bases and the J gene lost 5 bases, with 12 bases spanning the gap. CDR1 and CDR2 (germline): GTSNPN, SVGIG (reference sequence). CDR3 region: CAWRSSSETQYF. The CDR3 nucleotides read TGTGCCTGGCGATCATCGTCCGAGACCCAGTACTTC. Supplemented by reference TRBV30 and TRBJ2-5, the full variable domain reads SQTIHQWPATLVQPVGSPLSLECTVEGTSNPNLYWYRQAAGRGLQLLFYSVGIGQISSEVPQNLSASRPQDRQFILSSKKLLLSDSGFYLCAWRSSSETQYFGPGTRLLVL.

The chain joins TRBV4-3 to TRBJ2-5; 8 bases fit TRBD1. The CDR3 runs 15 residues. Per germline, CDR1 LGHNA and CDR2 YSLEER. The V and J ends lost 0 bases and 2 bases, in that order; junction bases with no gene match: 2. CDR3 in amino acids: CASSQDRTGQETQYF. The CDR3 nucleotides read TGCGCCAGCAGCCAAGATCGGACAGGGCAAGAGACCCAGTACTTC.

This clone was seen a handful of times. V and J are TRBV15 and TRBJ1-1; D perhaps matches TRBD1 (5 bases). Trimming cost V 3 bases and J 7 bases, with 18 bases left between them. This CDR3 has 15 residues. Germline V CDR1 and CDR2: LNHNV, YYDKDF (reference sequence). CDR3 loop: CATSRVLGAGGEAFF. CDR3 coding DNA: TGTGCCACCAGCAGGGTCCTTGGGGCAGGAGGTGAAGCTTTCTTT.

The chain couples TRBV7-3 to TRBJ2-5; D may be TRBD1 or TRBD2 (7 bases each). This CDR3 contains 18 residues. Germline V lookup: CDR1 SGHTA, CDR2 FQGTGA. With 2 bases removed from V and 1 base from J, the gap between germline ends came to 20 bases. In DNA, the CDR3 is TGTGCCAGCAGCTTATCCCCCCCAGGGGGGGTGGGCCAAGAGACCCAGTACTTC. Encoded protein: CASSLSPPGGVGQETQYF. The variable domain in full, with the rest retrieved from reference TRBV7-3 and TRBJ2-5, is GAGVSQTPSNKVTEKGKYVELRCDPISGHTALYWYRQSLGQGPEFLIYFQGTGAADDSGLPNDRFFAVRPEGSVSTLKIQRTERGDSAVYLCASSLSPPGGVGQETQYFGPGTRLLVL.

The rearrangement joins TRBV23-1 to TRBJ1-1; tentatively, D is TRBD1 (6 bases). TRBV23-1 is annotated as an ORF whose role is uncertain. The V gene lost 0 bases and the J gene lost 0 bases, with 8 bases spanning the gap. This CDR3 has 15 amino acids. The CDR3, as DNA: TGCGCCAGCAGTCAATCAAGGGGGTTGAACACTGAAGCTTTCTTT. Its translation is CASSQSRGLNTEAFF.

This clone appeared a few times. The CDR3: CATSIPGLAGGTGSIQYF. CDR3 coding DNA: TGTGCCACCAGCATCCCGGGACTAGCGGGAGGGACTGGGAGCATTCAGTACTTC. J is TRBJ2-4 and V is TRBV15; 16 nucleotides match TRBD2. The length of the CDR3 is 18 residues. Germline V gene sequence: CDR1 LNHNV, CDR2 YYDKDF (reference sequence). V shed 4 bases, J shed 9 bases, and the junction held 12 bases outside the gene matches. The full variable domain, its missing parts supplied by reference TRBV15 and TRBJ2-4, is DAMVIQNPRYQVTQFGKPVTLSCSQTLNHNVMYWYQQKSSQAPKLLFHYYDKDFNNEADTPDNFQSRRPNTSFCFLDIRSPGLGDTAMYLCATSIPGLAGGTGSIQYFGAGTRLSVL.

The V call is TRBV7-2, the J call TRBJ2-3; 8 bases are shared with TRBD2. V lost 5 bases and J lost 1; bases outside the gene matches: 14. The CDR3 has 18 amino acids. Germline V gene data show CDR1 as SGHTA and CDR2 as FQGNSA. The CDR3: CASSHPPGSGSGTDTQYF. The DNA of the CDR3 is TGTGCCAGCAGCCACCCCCCGGGGAGCGGGAGTGGCACAGATACGCAGTATTTT. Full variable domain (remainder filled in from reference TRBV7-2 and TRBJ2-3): GAGVSQSPSNKVTEKGKDVELRCDPISGHTALYWYRQSLGQGLEFLIYFQGNSAPDKSGLPSDRFSAERTGGSVSTLTIQRTQQEDSAVYLCASSHPPGSGSGTDTQYFGPGTRLTVL.

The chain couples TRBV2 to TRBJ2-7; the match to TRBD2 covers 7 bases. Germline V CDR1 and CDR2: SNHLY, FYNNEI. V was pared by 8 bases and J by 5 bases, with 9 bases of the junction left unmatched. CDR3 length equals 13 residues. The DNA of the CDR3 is TGTGCCAGCCGGAGGGCGGGGGTCGACGAGCAGTACTTC. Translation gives CASRRAGVDEQYF.

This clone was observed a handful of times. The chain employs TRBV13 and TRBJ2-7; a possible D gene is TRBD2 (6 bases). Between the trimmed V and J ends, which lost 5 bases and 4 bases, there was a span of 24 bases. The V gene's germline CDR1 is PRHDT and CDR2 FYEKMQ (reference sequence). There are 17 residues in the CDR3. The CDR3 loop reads CASSPQGGDQDGYEQYF. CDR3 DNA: TGTGCCAGCAGCCCCCAAGGCGGGGATCAGGATGGATACGAGCAGTACTTC. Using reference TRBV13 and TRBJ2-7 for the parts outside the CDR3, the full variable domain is AAGVIQSPRHLIKEKRETATLKCYPIPRHDTVYWYQQGPGQDPQFLISFYEKMQSDKGSIPDRFSAQQFSDYHSELNMSSLELGDSALYFCASSPQGGDQDGYEQYFGPGTRLTVT.

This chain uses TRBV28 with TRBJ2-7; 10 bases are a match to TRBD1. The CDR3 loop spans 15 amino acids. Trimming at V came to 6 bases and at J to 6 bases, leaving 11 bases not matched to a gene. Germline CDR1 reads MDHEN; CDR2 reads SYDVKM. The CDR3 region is CASRSSSGQGSEQYF. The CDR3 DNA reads TGTGCCAGCAGGTCTTCCTCGGGACAGGGGTCCGAGCAGTACTTC.

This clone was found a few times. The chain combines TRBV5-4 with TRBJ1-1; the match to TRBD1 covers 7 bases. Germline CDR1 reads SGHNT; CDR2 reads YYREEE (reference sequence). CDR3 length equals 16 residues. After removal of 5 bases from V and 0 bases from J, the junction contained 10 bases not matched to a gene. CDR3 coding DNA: TGTGCCAGCAGGGCGAGGGGACAGAGAATGAACACTGAAGCTTTCTTT. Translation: CASRARGQRMNTEAFF.

The CDR3 coding sequence is TGCAGTGCTAGAGACTACGGTGAAGCTTTCTTT. It translates to CSARDYGEAFF. V gene TRBV20-1 combines with J gene TRBJ1-1; D unresolved. Germline CDR1 is DFQATT and CDR2 is SNEGSKA (reference sequence). Trimming shortened V by 0 bases and J by 7 bases, and 6 bases separated the two germline ends. This CDR3 has 11 amino acids.

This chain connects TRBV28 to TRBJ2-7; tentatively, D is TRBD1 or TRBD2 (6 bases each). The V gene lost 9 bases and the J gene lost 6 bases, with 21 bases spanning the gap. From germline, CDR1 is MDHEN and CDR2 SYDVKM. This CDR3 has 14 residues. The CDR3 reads CASSPVGGRVEQYF. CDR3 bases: TGTGCCAGTAGTCCTGTCGGGGGCAGGGTCGAGCAGTACTTC.

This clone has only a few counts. In DNA form, the CDR3 reads TGCGCCAGCAGCGCGGGGAGAGGTGACGAGCAGTACTTC. It codes for CASSAGRGDEQYF. This rearrangement joins TRBV5-1 to TRBJ2-7; TRBD2 might be the D (6 bases). V dropped 4 bases and J dropped 5 bases, with 13 bases sitting between them. There are 13 residues in the CDR3. CDR1 and CDR2 (germline): SGHRS, YFSETQ.

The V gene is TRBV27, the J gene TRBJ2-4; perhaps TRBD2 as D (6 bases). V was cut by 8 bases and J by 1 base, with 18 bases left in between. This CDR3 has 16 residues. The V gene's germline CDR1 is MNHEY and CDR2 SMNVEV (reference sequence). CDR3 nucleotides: TGTGCCAGCCTCGGGACTGTATTTGACGCCAAAAACATTCAGTACTTC. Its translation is CASLGTVFDAKNIQYF.

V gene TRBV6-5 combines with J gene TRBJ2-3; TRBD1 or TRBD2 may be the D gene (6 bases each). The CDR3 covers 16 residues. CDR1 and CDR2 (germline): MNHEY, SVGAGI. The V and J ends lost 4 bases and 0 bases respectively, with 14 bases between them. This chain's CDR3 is CASSSGRGPSTDTQYF. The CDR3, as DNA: TGTGCCAGCAGTTCGGGTCGGGGGCCTAGCACAGATACGCAGTATTTT.

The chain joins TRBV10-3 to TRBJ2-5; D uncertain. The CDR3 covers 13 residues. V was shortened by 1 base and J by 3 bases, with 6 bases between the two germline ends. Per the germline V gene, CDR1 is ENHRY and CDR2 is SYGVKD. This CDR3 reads CAISELAEETQYF. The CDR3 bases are TGTGCCATCAGTGAGTTAGCCGAAGAGACCCAGTACTTC.

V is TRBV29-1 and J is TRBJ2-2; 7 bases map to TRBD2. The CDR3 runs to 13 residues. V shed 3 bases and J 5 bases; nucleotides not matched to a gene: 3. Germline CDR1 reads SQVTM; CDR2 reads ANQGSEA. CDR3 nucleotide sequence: TGCAGCGTTGACAGCGGGGATACCGGGGAGCTGTTTTTT. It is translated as CSVDSGDTGELFF.